The rows below give T cell receptor beta chains drawn from one sample of a study of CD8 T cells in Susac syndrome. TCRdb re-derived calls from the immunoSEQ multiplex PCR reads in MiXCR, one entry per CDR3 protein. The data show some 110,000 distinct CDR3 sequences, 90% to 95% seen once. Sequencing was done on a sample of CD4+ T cells from PBMCs. These TCRs come from a human donor with multiple sclerosis. Each CDR3 is given with its conserved first and last residue.

CDR3: CASRRKETQYF; J: TRBJ2-5; V: TRBV21-1
CDR3: CASSPGVDTEAFF; J: TRBJ1-1; V: TRBV7-3
CDR3: CASSPVGSGQETQYF; J: TRBJ2-5; V: TRBV18
CDR3: CSADSGQGNYEQYF; J: TRBJ2-7; V: TRBV20-1
CDR3: CASSLRPQPQHF; J: TRBJ1-5; V: TRBV12-3/TRBV12-4
CDR3: CASSPRDRGREQFF; J: TRBJ2-1; V: TRBV23-1
CDR3: CASSSRDTLYGYTF; J: TRBJ1-2; V: TRBV7-8
CDR3: CASSLFGGAGTGELFF; J: TRBJ2-2; V: TRBV7-2
CDR3: CSARDWLRGGAETQYF; J: TRBJ2-5; V: TRBV20-1
CDR3: CASSFLRTYDNEQFF; J: TRBJ2-1; V: TRBV11-2
CDR3: CATSREAAKYQETQYF; J: TRBJ2-5; V: TRBV15
CDR3: CASRRTGTNSPLHF; J: TRBJ1-6; V: TRBV7-9
CDR3: CAWDSANEKLFF; J: TRBJ1-4; V: TRBV30
CDR3: CSAKEQLAGNLETQYF; J: TRBJ2-5; V: TRBV20-1
CDR3: CASSPQSQGAGYTF; J: TRBJ1-2; V: TRBV3-1
CDR3: CASSLQGVDTEAFF; J: TRBJ1-1; V: TRBV5-1
CDR3: CASAGTGNGYTF; J: TRBJ1-2; V: TRBV19
CDR3: CSAGDRLNTGELFF; J: TRBJ2-2; V: TRBV29-1
CDR3: CASSLTRGYTEAFF; J: TRBJ1-1; V: TRBV5-6
CDR3: CASSYGTGSAGNTIYF; J: TRBJ1-3; V: TRBV6-5
CDR3: CASSPGNYGYTF; J: TRBJ1-2; V: TRBV25-1
CDR3: CASSESRDRGTGELFF; J: TRBJ2-2; V: TRBV10-2
CDR3: CASSHSMNYGYTF; J: TRBJ1-2; V: TRBV3-1
CDR3: CASSGDGSTDTQYF; J: TRBJ2-3; V: TRBV6-1
CDR3: CASSVGQGRSPLHF; J: TRBJ1-6; V: TRBV7-3
CDR3: CATSGPARSYGYTF; J: TRBJ1-2; V: TRBV28
CDR3: CASSSLSGAYEQYF; J: TRBJ2-7; V: TRBV28
CDR3: CASSQGSGGTDTQYF; J: TRBJ2-3; V: TRBV4-1
CDR3: CASSQDPGNNQPQHF; J: TRBJ1-5; V: TRBV4-1
CDR3: CASSPSGGLYNEQFF; J: TRBJ2-1; V: TRBV7-2
CDR3: CASKGHEPDANYGYTF; J: TRBJ1-2; V: TRBV19
CDR3: CASPNEQYF; J: TRBJ2-7; V: TRBV21-1
CDR3: CASGIHNEQYF; J: TRBJ2-7; V: TRBV12-5
CDR3: CASHGQGIYGYTF; J: TRBJ1-2; V: TRBV2
CDR3: CAWSVHRGWQNEAFF; J: TRBJ1-1; V: TRBV30
CDR3: CASSLSNNYGYTF; J: TRBJ1-2; V: TRBV28
CDR3: CAWGMDGEKLFF; J: TRBJ1-4; V: TRBV30
CDR3: CSAKRDGDYGYTF; J: TRBJ1-2; V: TRBV29-1
CDR3: CSAPRMGARAKNIQYF; J: TRBJ2-4; V: TRBV20-1
CDR3: CASSPDTYTEAFF; J: TRBJ1-1; V: TRBV18
CDR3: CSVVGFWGPQETQYF; J: TRBJ2-5; V: TRBV29-1
CDR3: CSVGGAGELFF; J: TRBJ2-2; V: TRBV29-1
CDR3: CASSIDHSSYNEQFF; J: TRBJ2-1; V: TRBV7-3
CDR3: CAWSSGGNQPQHF; J: TRBJ1-5; V: TRBV30
CDR3: CASRGGLAGNTIYF; J: TRBJ1-3; V: TRBV2
CDR3: CATSETGTRAFF; J: TRBJ1-1; V: TRBV24-1
CDR3: CASSSIGYHQPQHF; J: TRBJ1-5; V: TRBV19
CDR3: CASSEYWAPREEKLFF; J: TRBJ1-4; V: TRBV25-1
CDR3: CASSSSPGTGNTEAFF; J: TRBJ1-1; V: TRBV7-2
CDR3: CSAPTYFSYNEQFF; J: TRBJ2-1; V: TRBV29-1
CDR3: CASSSRLTGARGFYEQYF; J: TRBJ2-7; V: TRBV27
CDR3: CASSLAQGYNSPLHF; J: TRBJ1-6; V: TRBV28